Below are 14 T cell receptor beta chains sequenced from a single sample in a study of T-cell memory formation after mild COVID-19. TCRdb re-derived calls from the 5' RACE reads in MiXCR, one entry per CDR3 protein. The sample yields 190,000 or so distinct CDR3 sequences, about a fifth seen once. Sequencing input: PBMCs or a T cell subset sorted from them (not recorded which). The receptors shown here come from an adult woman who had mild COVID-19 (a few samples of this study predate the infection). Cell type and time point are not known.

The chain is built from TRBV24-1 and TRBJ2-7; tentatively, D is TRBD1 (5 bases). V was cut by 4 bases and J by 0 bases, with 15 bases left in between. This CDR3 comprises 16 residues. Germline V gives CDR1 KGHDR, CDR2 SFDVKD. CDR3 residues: CATSESQVNASYEQYF. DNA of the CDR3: TGTGCCACCAGTGAGTCACAGGTTAATGCCTCCTACGAGCAGTACTTC.

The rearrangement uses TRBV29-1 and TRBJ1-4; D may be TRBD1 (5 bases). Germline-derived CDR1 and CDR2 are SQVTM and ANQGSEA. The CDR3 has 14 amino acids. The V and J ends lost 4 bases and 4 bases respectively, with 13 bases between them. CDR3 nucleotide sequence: TGCAGCGTTGTAGGGGCTCGGGGTAATGAAAAACTGTTTTTT. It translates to CSVVGARGNEKLFF.

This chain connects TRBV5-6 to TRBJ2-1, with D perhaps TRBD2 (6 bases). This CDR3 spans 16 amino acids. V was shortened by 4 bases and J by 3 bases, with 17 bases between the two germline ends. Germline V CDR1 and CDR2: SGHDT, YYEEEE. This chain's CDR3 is CASSHTPAGLYNEQFF. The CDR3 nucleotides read TGTGCCAGCAGCCACACCCCAGCGGGTCTCTACAATGAGCAGTTCTTC.

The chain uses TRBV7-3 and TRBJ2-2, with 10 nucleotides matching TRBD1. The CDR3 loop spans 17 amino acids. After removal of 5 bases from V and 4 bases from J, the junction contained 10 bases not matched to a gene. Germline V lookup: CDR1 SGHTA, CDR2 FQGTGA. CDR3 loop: CASSPNPGQGFTGELFF. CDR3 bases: TGTGCCAGCAGCCCAAACCCGGGACAGGGGTTCACCGGGGAGCTGTTTTTT.

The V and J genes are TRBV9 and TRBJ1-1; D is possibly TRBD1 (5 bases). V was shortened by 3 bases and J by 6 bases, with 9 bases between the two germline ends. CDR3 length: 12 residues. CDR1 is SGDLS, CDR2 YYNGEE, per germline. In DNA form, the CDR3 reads TGTGCCAGCAGCGGACGGGGGGCTGAAGCTTTCTTT. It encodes CASSGRGAEAFF.

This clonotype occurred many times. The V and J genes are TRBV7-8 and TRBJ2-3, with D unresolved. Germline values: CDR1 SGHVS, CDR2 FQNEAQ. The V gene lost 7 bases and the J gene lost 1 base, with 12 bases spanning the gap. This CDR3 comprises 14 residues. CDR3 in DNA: TGTGCCAGCACCCCCGCGGTGGGCACAGATACGCAGTATTTT. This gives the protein CASTPAVGTDTQYF.

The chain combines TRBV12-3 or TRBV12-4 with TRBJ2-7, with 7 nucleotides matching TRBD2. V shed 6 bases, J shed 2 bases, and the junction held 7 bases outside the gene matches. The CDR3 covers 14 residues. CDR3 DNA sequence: TGTGCCAGCAGCGGCGTGCGGGGGACCTACGAGCAGTACTTC. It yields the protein CASSGVRGTYEQYF.

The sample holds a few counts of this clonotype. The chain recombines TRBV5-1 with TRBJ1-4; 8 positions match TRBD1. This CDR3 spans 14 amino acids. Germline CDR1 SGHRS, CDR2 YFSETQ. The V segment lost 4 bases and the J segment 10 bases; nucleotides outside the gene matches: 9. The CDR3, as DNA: TGCGCCAGCAGCCTGACAGGGGATGTCGGAAAACTGTTTTTT. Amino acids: CASSLTGDVGKLFF.

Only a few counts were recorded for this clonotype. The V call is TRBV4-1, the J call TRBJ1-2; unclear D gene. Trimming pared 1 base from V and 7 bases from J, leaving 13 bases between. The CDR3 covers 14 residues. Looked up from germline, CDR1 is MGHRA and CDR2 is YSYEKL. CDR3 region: CASSQGKVVRGYTF. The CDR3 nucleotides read TGCGCCAGCAGCCAAGGGAAGGTGGTACGTGGCTACACCTTC.

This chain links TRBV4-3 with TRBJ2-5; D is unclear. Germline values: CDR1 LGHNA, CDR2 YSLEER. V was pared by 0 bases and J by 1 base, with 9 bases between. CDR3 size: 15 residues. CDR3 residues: CASSQDLNSQETQYF. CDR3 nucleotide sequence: TGCGCCAGCAGCCAAGATTTGAACAGCCAAGAGACCCAGTACTTC.

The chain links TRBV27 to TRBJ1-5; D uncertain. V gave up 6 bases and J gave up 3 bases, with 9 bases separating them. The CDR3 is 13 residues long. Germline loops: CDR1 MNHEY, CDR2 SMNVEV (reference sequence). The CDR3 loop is CASSGWINQPQHF. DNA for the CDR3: TGTGCCAGCAGCGGTTGGATCAATCAGCCCCAGCATTTT.

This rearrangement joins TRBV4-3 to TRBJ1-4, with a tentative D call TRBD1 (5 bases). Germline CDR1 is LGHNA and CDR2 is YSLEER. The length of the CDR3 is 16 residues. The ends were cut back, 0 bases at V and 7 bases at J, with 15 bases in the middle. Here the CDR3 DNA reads TGCGCCAGCAGCCAAGATTTATGGAGGGGCGGTGAAAAACTGTTTTTT. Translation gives CASSQDLWRGGEKLFF.

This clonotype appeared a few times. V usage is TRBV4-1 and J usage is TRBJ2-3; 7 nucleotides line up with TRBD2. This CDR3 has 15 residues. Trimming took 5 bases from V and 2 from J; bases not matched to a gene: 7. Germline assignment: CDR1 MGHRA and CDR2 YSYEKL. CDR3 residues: CASSEREIPTDTQYF. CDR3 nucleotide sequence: TGCGCCAGCAGCGAGCGGGAAATCCCCACAGATACGCAGTATTTT.

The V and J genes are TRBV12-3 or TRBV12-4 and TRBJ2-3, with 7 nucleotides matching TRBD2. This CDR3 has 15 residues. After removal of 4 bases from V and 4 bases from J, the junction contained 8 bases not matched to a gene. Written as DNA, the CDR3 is TGTGCCAGCAGTTCCGCGGGGGAGTGGGCAGATACGCAGTATTTT. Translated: CASSSAGEWADTQYF.